This T cell receptor (beta chain) was captured in a study of blood T cell repertoires in COVID-19. Study overall: Sites across the United States, Italy and Spain contributed samples from acute and convalescent COVID-19. The analysed material was cDNA or gDNA that came from T cells, B-cell-depleted T cells, or PBMCs.

This CDR3 region has 15 residues. Per the germline V gene, CDR1 is MNHEY and CDR2 is SMNVEV (reference sequence). Germline trimming cut 6 bases from V and 12 bases from J; bases unmatched to any gene: 17. Recruited during active infection, patients (from Seattle) were subsequently followed longitudinally. Sequencing used immunoSEQ multiplex PCR; TCRdb keeps in-frame clones, though not all of them. The repertoire consists of approximately 75,000 clones, with less than 90% occurring once and the leading ten covering about 5.7%. Sequenced sample: peripheral blood. The origin of this receptor is an elderly man with COVID-19, enrolled during active disease. This chain joins TRBV27 and TRBJ2-4; 7 bases are shared with TRBD1. DNA of the CDR3: TGTGCCAGCAGAAACAGGGGTTTGGATTGGGTCCATCAGTACTTC. Translating it yields CASRNRGLDWVHQYF.